Shown below are 8 T cell receptor beta chains from a single sample sequenced in a study of Graves' ophthalmopathy and Graves' hyperthyroidism. TCR beta CDR3 regions were amplified from RNA transcripts. The first-round RT-PCR employed HTBI primers together with the Qiagen OneStep RT-PCR kit. A multiplex PCR was then performed as the second round. Each CDR3 protein is one row after TCRdb ran MiXCR on the multiplex PCR reads. Found here are around 1.1 million distinct CDR3 sequences, roughly 35% of them singletons; the top ten hold roughly 11%. Sample: peripheral blood or thyroid tissue (not recorded which). Source of these receptors: an adult man with Graves' hyperthyroidism.

V is TRBV9 and J is TRBJ1-5, with 8 bases that match TRBD1. Trimming took 3 bases from V and 9 from J; bases not matched to a gene: 11. There are 15 residues in the CDR3. Germline lookup yields CDR1 SGDLS and CDR2 YYNGEE. The chain's CDR3 is CASSARQGPGWPQHF. The CDR3 region has the DNA TGTGCCAGCAGCGCCCGACAGGGGCCTGGATGGCCCCAGCATTTT.

About this clonotype itself: At one end, the junction sequence differs from germline, possibly due to a read error. In nucleotides, the CDR3 is TGTGCCAGCAGCTTAACACCTACCTACGAGCAGTGCTTC. Residues: CASSLTPTYEQCF. The chain employs TRBV5-4 and TRBJ2-7; no reliable D call. This CDR3 is 13 amino acids long. CDR1 and CDR2 (germline): SGHNT, YYREEE (reference sequence).

The chain recombines TRBV7-2 with TRBJ1-6; 8 bases are a match to TRBD1. Germline V CDR1 and CDR2: SGHTA, FQGNSA. With V trimmed by 2 bases and J by 7 bases, 4 bases remained unmatched. This CDR3 has 15 residues. The CDR3 protein is CASSLWQGANSPLHF. Written as DNA, the CDR3 is TGTGCCAGCAGCTTATGGCAGGGGGCCAATTCACCCCTCCACTTT.

This clonotype was seen ten or more times. The CDR3 sequence: CASSRTGYGYTF. CDR3 DNA: TGTGCCAGCAGCCGGACAGGCTATGGCTACACCTTC. The rearrangement links TRBV7-2 to TRBJ1-2; 7 positions agree with TRBD1. Germline CDR1 SGHTA, CDR2 FQGNSA. The CDR3 has 12 residues. With 5 bases clipped from V and 4 bases from J, the junction kept 1 base outside the gene matches. Full variable domain (remainder filled in from reference TRBV7-2 and TRBJ1-2): GAGVSQSPSNKVTEKGKDVELRCDPISGHTALYWYRQSLGQGLEFLIYFQGNSAPDKSGLPSDRFSAERTGGSVSTLTIQRTQQEDSAVYLCASSRTGYGYTFGSGTRLTVV.

In regard to this clonotype: This may stem from a read error, because a much larger clone lies one nucleotide away. The chain has TRBV5-1 and TRBJ1-4, with D uncertain. CDR1 SGHRS and CDR2 YFSETQ come from the germline V gene. There are 14 residues in the CDR3. The CDR3 DNA reads as TGCGCCAGCAGCTTGAGGGAGGGAACCGAAAAAGTGTTTTTT. It codes for CASSLREGTEKVFF.

In this sample, this clonotype turned up many times. The V call is TRBV20-1, the J call TRBJ1-2, with D perhaps TRBD1 (6 bases). Germline V CDR1 and CDR2: DFQATT, SNEGSKA (reference sequence). With 8 bases removed from V and 8 bases from J, the gap between germline ends came to 12 bases. The CDR3 runs 10 residues. The CDR3 nucleotides read TGCAGTCTTCCAGGGGAGGGCTACACCTTC. Its protein is CSLPGEGYTF.

This clonotype was detected a few times. The genes are TRBV12-3 or TRBV12-4 and TRBJ2-5; D may be TRBD2 (7 bases). Trimming cost V 3 bases and J 5 bases, with 16 bases left between them. This CDR3 contains 15 residues. Here the CDR3 reads CASSLRFGGRETQYF. The CDR3 nucleotides are TGTGCCAGCAGTTTGAGGTTCGGGGGGCGGGAGACCCAGTACTTC.

Regarding this clonotype: A much bigger clone sits one base away, suggesting this may be a read error. The V and J genes are TRBV10-3 and TRBJ2-5, with a weak D call TRBD2 (5 bases). The V end was cut by 5 bases, the J end by 4 bases, with 11 bases between. Germline CDR1 reads ENHRY; CDR2 reads SYGVKD. CDR3 length: 13 amino acids. This chain's CDR3 is CAISYGRAETQYF. The CDR3 DNA sequence: TGTGCCATCAGTTACGGGCGGGCAGAGACCCAGTACTTC.